These 16 T cell receptor beta chains came from one sample sequenced in a study of T cells in Graves' hyperthyroidism and ophthalmopathy. Amplified TCR beta CDR3 regions came from RNA transcripts. When the TCR CDR3 underwent first-round RT-PCR, the HTBI primer set was used. Via MiXCR, TCRdb re-called the multiplex PCR reads, giving one row per CDR3 protein. The repertoire holds around 500,000 distinct CDR3 sequences, with approximately 14% as singletons. The sequencing sample was made of blood. These receptors came from a woman between 18 and 29 years old with Graves' hyperthyroidism.

This clonotype has ten or more counts. The V and J genes are TRBV20-1 and TRBJ1-1, with D uncertain. CDR1 and CDR2 (germline): DFQATT, SNEGSKA (reference sequence). Trimming shortened V by 4 bases and J by 11 bases, and 11 bases separated the two germline ends. The CDR3 contains 10 residues. DNA of the CDR3: TGCAGTGCTACGGTCAGTGAGGCTTTCTTT. Translating gives CSATVSEAFF.

This clonotype was found many times. The CDR3 DNA is TGTGCCAGCAGCTTAGAGGACAGGGGATATGGCTACACCTTC. Residues: CASSLEDRGYGYTF. The gene calls are TRBV11-1 and TRBJ1-2; TRBD1 matches 9 bases. The CDR3 is 14 residues long. Germline V gene sequence: CDR1 SGHAT, CDR2 FQDESV (reference sequence). Trimming took 1 base from V and 5 from J; bases not matched to a gene: 2. Based on the CDR3 plus reference TRBV11-1 and TRBJ1-2, the full variable domain is EAEVAQSPRYKITEKSQAVAFWCDPISGHATLYWYRQILGQGPELLVQFQDESVVDDSQLPKDRFSAERLKGVDSTLKIQPAELGDSAMYLCASSLEDRGYGYTFGSGTRLTVV.

The chain is built from TRBV29-1 and TRBJ2-3; 8 bases match TRBD1. The CDR3 covers 14 residues. The germline V gene has CDR1 SQVTM and CDR2 ANQGSEA. V shed 7 bases, J shed 4 bases, and the junction held 10 bases outside the gene matches. The CDR3 sequence is CSGGNRGASDTQYF. The DNA for the CDR3 is TGCAGCGGGGGGAACAGGGGGGCCTCAGATACGCAGTATTTT.

This clonotype was seen a few times. The chain employs TRBV7-8 and TRBJ1-2; D is ambiguous. This CDR3 has 14 amino acids. The germline gives CDR1 SGHVS, CDR2 FQNEAQ. Trimming left V 1 base short and J 5 bases short, with 11 bases between. The CDR3 nucleotides are TGTGCCAGCAGCTTAGTTTCGGGTGATTATGGCTACACCTTC. Translated: CASSLVSGDYGYTF.

This clonotype was detected a few times. This sequence joins TRBV4-2 and TRBJ2-5, with D perhaps TRBD1 (6 bases). The germline V and J ends were trimmed by 0 bases and 9 bases, with 17 bases remaining between them. Germline V gene data show CDR1 as LGHNA and CDR2 as YNFKEQ. This CDR3 has 15 amino acids. CDR3 nucleotides: TGTGCCAGCAGCCAAGAAGCCGGGACATTGGCTTCCCAGTACTTC. Residues: CASSQEAGTLASQYF.

The chain employs TRBV2 and TRBJ1-5; D is uncertain. CDR1 SNHLY and CDR2 FYNNEI come from the germline V gene. Trimming removed 0 bases from V and 2 bases from J, with 11 bases in between. The CDR3 contains 16 residues. CDR3 region: CASSEALLWGNQPQHF. CDR3 nucleotide sequence: TGTGCCAGCAGTGAAGCGCTTTTGTGGGGCAATCAGCCCCAGCATTTT.

This clonotype has at least ten counts. V gene TRBV7-8 combines with J gene TRBJ2-1; D is perhaps TRBD2 (6 bases). Trimming shortened V by 4 bases and J by 2 bases, and 15 bases separated the two germline ends. The CDR3 runs 16 residues. Germline values: CDR1 SGHVS, CDR2 FQNEAQ. CDR3 in amino acids: CASSSPRREAYNEQFF. CDR3 sequence (DNA): TGTGCCAGCAGCTCCCCAAGGAGGGAAGCCTACAATGAGCAGTTCTTC.

This clonotype was recorded many times. The J gene is TRBJ2-5, the V gene TRBV28; 15 nucleotides agree with TRBD2. Trimming cost V 5 bases and J 4 bases; bases outside gene matches: 2. The CDR3 is 15 residues long. In germline, CDR1 is MDHEN, CDR2 SYDVKM. CDR3 in DNA: TGTGCCAGCAGTCGGACTAGCGGGAGGGGAGAGACCCAGTACTTC. Protein sequence: CASSRTSGRGETQYF.

At least ten counts were recorded for this clonotype. The chain carries TRBV7-2 and TRBJ1-2; 9 bases agree with TRBD1. CDR1 SGHTA and CDR2 FQGNSA come from the germline V gene. This CDR3 contains 17 residues. J was trimmed by 4 bases and V by 1 base; bases with no gene match: 10. Written as DNA, the CDR3 is TGTGCCAGCAGCTTAGGCGGTACAGAGACAGGGGGCTATGGCTACACCTTC. Protein sequence: CASSLGGTETGGYGYTF.

This clonotype has a count of ten or more. The V gene is TRBV19, the J gene TRBJ1-5; unclear D gene. The CDR3 loop spans 14 amino acids. The V gene lost 5 bases and the J gene lost 7 bases, with 15 bases spanning the gap. The germline CDR1 and CDR2 sequences are LNHDA and SQIVND (reference sequence). The CDR3 DNA is TGTGCCAGTAGTCGTGACATAGGCCTCCAGCCCCAGCATTTT. Translated, it gives CASSRDIGLQPQHF.

The V and J genes are TRBV20-1 and TRBJ1-5; tentatively, D is TRBD1 (6 bases). V was trimmed by 3 bases and J by 9 bases, leaving 12 bases between them. Germline CDR1 DFQATT, CDR2 SNEGSKA (reference sequence). CDR3 length: 12 residues. The CDR3 protein is CSASAGGGPQHF. As DNA, the CDR3 is TGCAGTGCTAGTGCTGGGGGCGGGCCCCAGCATTTT.

This clonotype has a handful of counts. A much larger clone is a single base away; this may be a read error. This sequence joins TRBV12-3 or TRBV12-4 and TRBJ2-1, with 13 bases that match TRBD2. The CDR3 extends over 15 amino acids. V shed 5 bases, J shed 10 bases, and the junction held 8 bases outside the gene matches. CDR3 DNA sequence: TGTGCCAGCAGTCCCACGGGACTAGCGGGAAGGGAGCAGTTCTTC. Its protein is CASSPTGLAGREQFF.

This clonotype has only a few counts. This rearrangement joins TRBV12-5 to TRBJ1-4, with no clear D. The CDR3 length is 16 residues. Trimming pared 3 bases from V and 0 bases from J, leaving 11 bases between. Per germline, CDR1 LGHNT and CDR2 FRNRAP. In DNA form, the CDR3 reads TGTGCTAGTGGTTTCTTGCTGCAAGCAACTAATGAAAAACTGTTTTTT. Protein product: CASGFLLQATNEKLFF.

At least ten counts were recorded for this clonotype. The V gene is TRBV20-1, the J gene TRBJ1-2; a weak D match, TRBD1 (5 bases). The CDR3 is 11 amino acids. V was trimmed by 6 bases and J by 6 bases, leaving 11 bases between them. Germline assignment: CDR1 DFQATT and CDR2 SNEGSKA (reference sequence). For the CDR3, the DNA is TGCAGTGCCACGGGGGGACATGGCTACACCTTC. Translation gives CSATGGHGYTF.

At least ten counts were recorded for this clonotype. This chain joins TRBV14 and TRBJ2-3; 8 bases agree with TRBD1. Looked up from germline, CDR1 is SGHDN and CDR2 is FVKESK. The CDR3 loop spans 15 amino acids. The V and J ends lost 1 base and 3 bases, in that order; junction bases with no gene match: 3. In nucleotides, the CDR3 is TGTGCCAGCAGCCAAGCCACAGGGGGTACAGATACGCAGTATTTT. Its translation is CASSQATGGTDTQYF.

This clonotype was seen many times. The genes are TRBV2 and TRBJ2-7, with 7 bases lining up with TRBD1. The CDR3 contains 14 residues. V lost 2 bases to trimming and J lost 5 bases; unmatched junction nucleotides: 6. Germline V lookup: CDR1 SNHLY, CDR2 FYNNEI. CDR3 DNA: TGTGCCAGCAGTGAAATGACAGGGCCCCACGAGCAGTACTTC. Translation gives CASSEMTGPHEQYF.